One T cell receptor beta chain is described in this entry. The data were taken from a study of blood T cell repertoires in COVID-19. Turning to the study itself: T cells, B-cell-depleted T cells, or PBMCs provided the cDNA or gDNA that served as material.

The CDR3 has 13 residues. Germline V gene sequence: CDR1 LNHDA, CDR2 SQIVND (reference sequence). V gave up 3 bases and J gave up 5 bases, with 10 bases separating them. Participant-given clinical history determined each cohort assignment. How the authors handled the data: Nucleated cell number was recorded as an estimate derived from reference gene primer amplification. The table came from immunoSEQ multiplex PCR; TCRdb's copy has only in-frame clones and leaves some out. V, J and clone size were drawn from that table, and D and trimming were deduced from the DNA. The table has a few hundred thousand clones, approximately 87% seen once.

The sequenced material came from PBMCs or T cells enriched from blood (not recorded which). This sequence was found in a woman aged 45-60 years who had recovered from COVID-19. The gene calls are TRBV19 and TRBJ1-1; D possibly corresponds to TRBD1 (5 bases). As DNA, the CDR3 is TGTGCCAGTAGTATGGGGGGTAGGACTGAAGCTTTCTTT. It encodes CASSMGGRTEAFF.